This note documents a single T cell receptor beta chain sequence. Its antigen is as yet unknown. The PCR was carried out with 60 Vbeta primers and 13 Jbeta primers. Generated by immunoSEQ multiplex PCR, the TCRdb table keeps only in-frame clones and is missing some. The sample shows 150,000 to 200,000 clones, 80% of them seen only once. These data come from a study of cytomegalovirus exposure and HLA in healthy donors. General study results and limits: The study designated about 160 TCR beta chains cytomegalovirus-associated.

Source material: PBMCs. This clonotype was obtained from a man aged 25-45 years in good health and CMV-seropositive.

CDR3 amino acids: CAISQGYYGYTF. In DNA, the CDR3 is TGTGCCATCAGTCAGGGGTACTATGGCTACACCTTC. J is TRBJ1-2 and V is TRBV10-3; D is possibly TRBD1 (6 bases). Germline-derived CDR1 and CDR2 are ENHRY and SYGVKD. The length of the CDR3 is 12 residues. The V end lost 5 bases, the J end lost 3 bases, and 7 bases lay between the germline ends.